This T cell receptor beta chain was identified during a study of regulatory T cells in long-lasting Graves disease. Time point reported: newly diagnosed GD, antithyroid drugs for less than 3 months. With RNA extracted from PBMCs as input, the TCR library was made. Libraries of TCR beta came from iRepertoire HTBI primers plus Arm-PCR of CDR3 regions. TCRdb independently ran MiXCR on the multiplex PCR reads; one entry per CDR3 protein. This table holds a few hundred thousand distinct CDR3 sequences, about 11% found once. This clonotype was observed a handful of times. Germline assignment: CDR1 DFQATT and CDR2 SNEGSKA (reference sequence). CDR3 length: 15 residues. The V gene lost 4 bases and the J gene lost 0 bases, with 12 bases spanning the gap. Separately, the same data were catalogued under a study of T cells in Graves' hyperthyroidism and ophthalmopathy.

This receptor was identified in a woman under 30 with Graves disease. The rearrangement uses TRBV20-1 and TRBJ2-2; D possibly corresponds to TRBD2 (6 bases). The material sequenced was peripheral blood mononuclear cells (PBMCs), taken at new diagnosis, from a patient treated with antithyroid drugs. The CDR3 is CSANRGGSNTGELFF. The CDR3 DNA reads as TGCAGTGCTAATCGGGGAGGTTCGAACACCGGGGAGCTGTTTTTT.